This T cell receptor (beta chain) was recovered during a study of breast tumors, draining lymph nodes, adjacent tissues. Each CDR3 protein gets one entry after TCRdb re-called the multiplex PCR reads with MiXCR. The sample lists roughly 260,000 distinct CDR3 sequences; over 30% were seen once. As concerns this clonotype: What it binds is not known. A read error is possible here, since a much larger clone lies one base away.

From germline, CDR1 is MNHEY and CDR2 SVGAGI. The V segment lost 8 bases and the J segment 7 bases; nucleotides outside the gene matches: 5. The CDR3 has 12 residues. Study-wide findings and caveats: Luminal-like breast cancer showed significantly higher tumor–nontumor repertoire similarity than basal-like.

Breast cancer patients provided tissue from their axillary draining lymph nodes. The TCR originated in a female donor with breast cancer. Some clones in this sample may be carry-over from other donors' samples. V is TRBV6-5 and J is TRBJ2-1; 7 bases map to TRBD1. Sequenced sample: axillary lymph node tissue. CDR3 nucleotides: TGTGCCAGCCACAGACAGGGAAATGAGCAGTTCTTC. Translated, it gives CASHRQGNEQFF.